One and the same sample provided the 19 T cell receptor beta chains below, sequenced in a study of shared clonotypes between healthy human individuals. Profiling relied on immunoSEQ multiplex PCR, and the TCRdb table lists in-frame clones only, not all of them. The sample shows nearly 750,000 clones, approximately 72% of them seen only once. The sequenced sample was memory CD4+ T cells sorted from blood. The subset: CD45RA-negative fraction. The receptors stem from a woman aged 30 to 39 in good health.

This clone was counted ten times or more. The rearrangement links TRBV9 to TRBJ2-7; D is undetermined. Trimming pared 0 bases from V and 4 bases from J, leaving 14 bases between. The CDR3 length is 15 residues. Germline V gene lookup returns CDR1 SGDLS and CDR2 YYNGEE. DNA of the CDR3: TGTGCCAGCAGCGTAGTAGCAGGTGGGGTTTACGAGCAGTACTTC. Translation gives CASSVVAGGVYEQYF.

The chain carries TRBV7-9 and TRBJ2-1; the D gene is possibly TRBD2 (6 bases). The CDR3 loop spans 15 amino acids. The ends were cut back, 5 bases at V and 5 bases at J, with 16 bases in the middle. Germline V gene sequence: CDR1 SEHNR, CDR2 FQNEAQ (reference sequence). The CDR3 DNA is TGTGCCAGCAGCCTCACTAGCTTGGGGGACAATGAGCAGTTCTTC. Protein: CASSLTSLGDNEQFF.

The chain links TRBV4-1 to TRBJ1-5; D gene uncertain. Deletions cut 0 bases from V and 3 bases from J, with 12 bases between. Germline assignment: CDR1 MGHRA and CDR2 YSYEKL. The CDR3 totals 16 residues. CDR3 loop: CASSQEGGNPNQPQHF. CDR3 bases: TGCGCCAGCAGCCAAGAAGGCGGAAACCCCAATCAGCCCCAGCATTTT.

The rearrangement joins TRBV7-2 to TRBJ2-1; 7 positions agree with TRBD2. The trim removed 4 bases at V and 0 bases at J, leaving 6 bases unmatched. This CDR3 spans 16 amino acids. CDR1 is SGHTA and CDR2 is FQGNSA in the germline V gene. The CDR3 sequence is CASSSPRGGSYNEQFF. DNA of the CDR3: TGTGCCAGCAGCTCCCCCCGCGGGGGCTCCTACAATGAGCAGTTCTTC.

The chain is built from TRBV29-1 and TRBJ1-2; the D gene is possibly TRBD1 (6 bases). V lost 3 bases, J lost 6 bases, and 11 bases lay in between. The CDR3 loop spans 12 amino acids. Per the germline V gene, CDR1 is SQVTM and CDR2 is ANQGSEA. The CDR3 protein is CSVDGGGDGYTF. The CDR3 coding sequence is TGCAGCGTTGACGGGGGCGGGGATGGCTACACCTTC. Combining the CDR3 with reference TRBV29-1 and TRBJ1-2 gives the whole variable domain SAVISQKPSRDICQRGTSLTIQCQVDSQVTMMFWYRQQPGQSLTLIATANQGSEATYESGFVIDKFPISRPNLTFSTLTVSNMSPEDSSIYLCSVDGGGDGYTFGSGTRLTVV.

This clone has a single count. The chain links TRBV5-4 to TRBJ2-7; TRBD1 is a possible D gene (5 bases). Between the trimmed V and J ends, which lost 0 bases and 5 bases, there was a span of 15 bases. Germline V gene data show CDR1 as SGHNT and CDR2 as YYREEE (reference sequence). The CDR3 extends over 15 amino acids. CDR3 in amino acids: CASSLEQARIDEQYF. CDR3 nucleotide sequence: TGTGCCAGCAGCTTGGAACAGGCGAGAATCGACGAGCAGTACTTC.

CDR3 sequence (DNA): TGTGCCAGGACCTCCACCGGGACAGGGGGCTTGTCAGATACGCAGTATTTT. Residues: CARTSTGTGGLSDTQYF. This chain links TRBV5-8 with TRBJ2-3, with 12 bases matching TRBD1. Germline CDR1 SGHTS, CDR2 YDEGEE. The CDR3 extends over 17 amino acids. V lost 8 bases to trimming and J lost 4 bases; unmatched junction nucleotides: 14.

The rearrangement joins TRBV5-1 to TRBJ2-2; D ambiguous. Trimming cost V 0 bases and J 4 bases, with 13 bases left between them. CDR3 size: 16 residues. In germline, CDR1 is SGHRS, CDR2 YFSETQ. The CDR3 nucleotides read TGCGCCAGCAGCTTGGTGATCGGGCTGGGCACCGGGGAGCTGTTTTTT. This codes for CASSLVIGLGTGELFF.

The chain links TRBV10-3 to TRBJ2-6; D remains ambiguous. Germline CDR1 reads ENHRY; CDR2 reads SYGVKD. Between the trimmed V and J ends, which lost 0 bases and 3 bases, there was a span of 12 bases. This CDR3 has 17 amino acids. The CDR3: CAISESATYGGANVLTF. As DNA, the CDR3 is TGTGCCATCAGTGAGTCTGCCACCTATGGTGGGGCCAACGTCCTGACTTTC.

V usage is TRBV29-1 and J usage is TRBJ2-7, with 7 bases identical to TRBD2. With V trimmed by 4 bases and J by 3 bases, 9 bases remained unmatched. The germline gives CDR1 SQVTM, CDR2 ANQGSEA. This CDR3 has 14 residues. The CDR3 loop is CSVAWGGAGYEQYF. The CDR3 DNA reads as TGCAGCGTTGCATGGGGGGGTGCGGGCTACGAGCAGTACTTC.

J is TRBJ2-1 and V is TRBV5-5; D remains ambiguous. CDR1 and CDR2 from the germline V gene are SGHKS and YYEKEE (reference sequence). Trimming pared 0 bases from V and 10 bases from J, leaving 5 bases between. This CDR3 region has 11 residues. The CDR3 nucleotides read TGTGCCAGCAGCTTGGACTCGGAGCAGTTCTTC. It yields the protein CASSLDSEQFF.

The chain combines TRBV19 with TRBJ2-1, with D uncertain. The V gene's germline CDR1 is LNHDA and CDR2 SQIVND (reference sequence). V lost 4 bases, J lost 3 bases, and 13 bases lay in between. CDR3 length: 15 residues. The CDR3 loop is CASSKTPLGYNEQFF. CDR3 sequence (DNA): TGTGCCAGTAGTAAGACACCTCTAGGCTACAATGAGCAGTTCTTC.

This clone was seen only once. Other DNA sequences in the same sample also yield this CDR3. The chain couples TRBV18 to TRBJ2-7; TRBD1 agrees at 9 bases. The J segment lost 2 bases and the V segment lost 3 bases, leaving 2 bases of the junction unmatched. CDR1 is KGHSH, CDR2 LQKENI, per germline. The CDR3 sequence is 14 residues long. CDR3 sequence: CASSPGQGAYEQYF. DNA of the CDR3: TGTGCCAGCTCACCGGGACAGGGAGCCTACGAGCAGTACTTC.

The V call is TRBV9, the J call TRBJ2-5; D call uncertain. Trimming took off 4 bases at V and 4 bases at J, with 14 bases between the two ends. CDR3 length: 14 residues. Germline V CDR1 and CDR2: SGDLS, YYNGEE. The CDR3, as DNA: TGTGCCAGCAGCATTTCAATCGTGGGAGAGACCCAGTACTTC. It encodes CASSISIVGETQYF.

This sequence joins TRBV7-8 and TRBJ2-7; 9 bases map to TRBD2. Germline CDR1 and CDR2: SGHVS and FQNEAQ. CDR3 length equals 15 residues. Losses at the gene ends were 5 bases for V and 6 bases for J; bases not matched to a gene: 11. CDR3 DNA: TGTGCCAGCAGCCCCCCGGGACTAGCTTCTATCGAGCAGTACTTC. Protein sequence: CASSPPGLASIEQYF. Together with reference TRBV7-8 and TRBJ2-7, the CDR3 gives the full variable domain: GAGVSQSPRYKVAKRGQDVALRCDPISGHVSLFWYQQALGQGPEFLTYFQNEAQLDKSGLPSDRFFAERPEGSVSTLKIQRTQQEDSAVYLCASSPPGLASIEQYFGPGTRLTVT.

The CDR3 protein is CATSRGRGPGEKLFF. DNA of the CDR3: TGTGCCACCAGCAGAGGGCGGGGGCCGGGTGAAAAACTGTTTTTT. The chain joins TRBV15 to TRBJ1-4, with a tentative D call TRBD1 (6 bases). CDR3 length equals 15 residues. The germline CDR1 and CDR2 sequences are LNHNV and YYDKDF (reference sequence). Trimming shortened V by 1 base and J by 7 bases, and 13 bases separated the two germline ends.

The V and J genes are TRBV19 and TRBJ2-7; unclear D gene. V gave up 11 bases and J gave up 2 bases, with 19 bases separating them. Germline V lookup: CDR1 LNHDA, CDR2 SQIVND (reference sequence). This CDR3 spans 14 amino acids. CDR3 region: CAPIEARTPYEQYF. The CDR3 region has the DNA TGTGCCCCGATAGAGGCCAGGACCCCCTACGAGCAGTACTTC.

V usage is TRBV7-9 and J usage is TRBJ1-4; the D gene is possibly TRBD1 (6 bases). This CDR3 is built from 17 residues. Trimming removed 5 bases from V and 4 bases from J, with 20 bases in between. In germline, CDR1 is SEHNR, CDR2 FQNEAQ (reference sequence). The CDR3 nucleotides are TGTGCCAGCAGCCGCCCCCAATTGACAGGCGTTAATGAAAAACTGTTTTTT. It yields the protein CASSRPQLTGVNEKLFF.

The chain employs TRBV19 and TRBJ1-5; no firm D call. This CDR3 has 16 amino acids. V was cut by 3 bases and J by 0 bases, with 12 bases left in between. The germline V gene encodes CDR1 LNHDA and CDR2 SQIVND (reference sequence). In DNA, the CDR3 is TGTGCCAGTAGTATCCAAAACACCTATAGCAATCAGCCCCAGCATTTT. Its protein is CASSIQNTYSNQPQHF. Supplemented by reference TRBV19 and TRBJ1-5, the full variable domain reads DGGITQSPKYLFRKEGQNVTLSCEQNLNHDAMYWYRQDPGQGLRLIYYSQIVNDFQKGDIAEGYSVSREKKESFPLTVTSAQKNPTAFYLCASSIQNTYSNQPQHFGDGTRLSIL.